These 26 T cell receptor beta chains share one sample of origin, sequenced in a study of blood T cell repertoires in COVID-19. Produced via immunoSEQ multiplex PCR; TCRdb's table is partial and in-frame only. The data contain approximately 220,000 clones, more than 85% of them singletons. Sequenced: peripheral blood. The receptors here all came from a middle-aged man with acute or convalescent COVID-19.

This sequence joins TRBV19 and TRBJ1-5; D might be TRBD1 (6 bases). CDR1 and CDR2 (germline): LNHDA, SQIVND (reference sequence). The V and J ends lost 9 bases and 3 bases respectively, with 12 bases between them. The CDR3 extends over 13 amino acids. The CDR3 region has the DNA TGTGCCAGCCTAGACAGGTTCAATCAGCCCCAGCATTTT. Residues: CASLDRFNQPQHF.

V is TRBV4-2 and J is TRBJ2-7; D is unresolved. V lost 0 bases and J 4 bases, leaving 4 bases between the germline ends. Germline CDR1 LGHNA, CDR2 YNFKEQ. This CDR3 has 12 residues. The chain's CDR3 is CASSQDPYEQYF. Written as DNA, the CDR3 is TGTGCCAGCAGCCAAGATCCATACGAGCAGTACTTC.

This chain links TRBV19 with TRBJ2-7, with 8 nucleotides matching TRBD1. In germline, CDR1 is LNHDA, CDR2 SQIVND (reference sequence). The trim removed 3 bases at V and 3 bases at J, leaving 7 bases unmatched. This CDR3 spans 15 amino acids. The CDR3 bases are TGTGCCAGTAGTATCTCGGGACAGGAGTTCTACGAGCAGTACTTC. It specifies CASSISGQEFYEQYF. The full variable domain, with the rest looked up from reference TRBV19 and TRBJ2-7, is DGGITQSPKYLFRKEGQNVTLSCEQNLNHDAMYWYRQDPGQGLRLIYYSQIVNDFQKGDIAEGYSVSREKKESFPLTVTSAQKNPTAFYLCASSISGQEFYEQYFGPGTRLTVT.

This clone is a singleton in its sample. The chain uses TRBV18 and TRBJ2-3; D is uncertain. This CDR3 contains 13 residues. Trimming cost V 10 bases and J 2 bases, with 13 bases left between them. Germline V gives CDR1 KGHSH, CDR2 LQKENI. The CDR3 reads CATQVEPTDTQYF. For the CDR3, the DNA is TGTGCCACCCAAGTGGAGCCCACAGATACGCAGTATTTT.

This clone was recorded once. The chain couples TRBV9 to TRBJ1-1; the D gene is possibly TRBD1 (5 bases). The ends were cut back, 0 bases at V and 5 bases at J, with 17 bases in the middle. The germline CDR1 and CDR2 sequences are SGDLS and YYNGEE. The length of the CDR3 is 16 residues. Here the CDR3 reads CASSVGQGTGLTEAFF. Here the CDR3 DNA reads TGTGCCAGCAGCGTAGGCCAAGGTACAGGTTTAACTGAAGCTTTCTTT.

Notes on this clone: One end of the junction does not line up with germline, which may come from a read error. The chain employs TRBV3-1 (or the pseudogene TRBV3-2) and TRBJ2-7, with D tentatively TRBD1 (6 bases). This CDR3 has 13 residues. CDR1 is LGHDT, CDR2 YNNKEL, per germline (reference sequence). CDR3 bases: TGTGCCAGCAACCAACAGGGCCACTACGAGCAGTACTTC. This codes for CASNQQGHYEQYF.

The CDR3 DNA follows: TGTGCCAGCAGCCACAGGGAGCCGGTGGGTGAGATCACTGAAGCTTTCTTT. Translated, it gives CASSHREPVGEITEAFF. The chain links TRBV7-9 to TRBJ1-1, with D maybe TRBD1 (6 bases). The CDR3 extends over 17 amino acids. Germline-derived CDR1 and CDR2 are SEHNR and FQNEAQ (reference sequence). V lost 5 bases and J lost 4, with 23 bases in between.

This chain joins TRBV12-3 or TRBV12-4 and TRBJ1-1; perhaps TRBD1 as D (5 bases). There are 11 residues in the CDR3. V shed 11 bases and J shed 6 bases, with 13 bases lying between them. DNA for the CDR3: TGTGCCTCCGGGGGGATGGCTGAAGCTTTCTTT. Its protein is CASGGMAEAFF.

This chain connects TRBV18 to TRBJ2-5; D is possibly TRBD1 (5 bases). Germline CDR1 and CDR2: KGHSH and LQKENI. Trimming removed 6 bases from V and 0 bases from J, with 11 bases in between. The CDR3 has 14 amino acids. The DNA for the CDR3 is TGTGCCAGCTCTGAAGCAGGGTACCAAGAGACCCAGTACTTC. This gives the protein CASSEAGYQETQYF. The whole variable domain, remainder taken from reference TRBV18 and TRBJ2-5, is NAGVMQNPRHLVRRRGQEARLRCSPMKGHSHVYWYRQLPEEGLKFMVYLQKENIIDESGMPKERFSAEFPKEGPSILRIQQVVRGDSAAYFCASSEAGYQETQYFGPGTRLLVL.

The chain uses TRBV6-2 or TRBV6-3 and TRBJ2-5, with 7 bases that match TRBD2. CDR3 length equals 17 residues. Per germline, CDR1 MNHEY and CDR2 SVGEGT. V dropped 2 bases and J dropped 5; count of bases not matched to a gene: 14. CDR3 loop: CASSYGASGGLGETQYF. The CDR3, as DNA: TGTGCCAGCAGTTACGGGGCTAGCGGTGGGTTGGGGGAGACCCAGTACTTC.

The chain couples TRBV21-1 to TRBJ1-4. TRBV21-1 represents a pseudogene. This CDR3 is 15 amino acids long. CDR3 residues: CASSPRETPSGGLFF. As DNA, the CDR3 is TGTGCCAGCAGCCCTAGGGAGACACCATCAGGAGGACTGTTTTTT.

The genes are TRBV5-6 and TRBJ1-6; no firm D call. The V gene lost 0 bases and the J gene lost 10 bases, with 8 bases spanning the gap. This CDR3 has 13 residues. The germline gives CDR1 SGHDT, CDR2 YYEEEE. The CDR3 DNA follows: TGTGCCAGCAGCTTGGCCGGGGAATCACCCCTCCACTTT. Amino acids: CASSLAGESPLHF. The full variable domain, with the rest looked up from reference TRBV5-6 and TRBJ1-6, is DAGVTQSPTHLIKTRGQQVTLRCSPKSGHDTVSWYQQALGQGPQFIFQYYEEEERQRGNFPDRFSGHQFPNYSSELNVNALLLGDSALYLCASSLAGESPLHFGNGTRLTVT.

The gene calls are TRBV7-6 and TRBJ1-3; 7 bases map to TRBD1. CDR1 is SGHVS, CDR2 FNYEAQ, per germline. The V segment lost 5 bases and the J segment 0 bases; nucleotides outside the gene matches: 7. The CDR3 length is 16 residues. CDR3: CASSTRQGGSGNTIYF. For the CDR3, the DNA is TGTGCCAGCAGCACCCGACAGGGAGGCTCTGGAAACACCATATATTTT.

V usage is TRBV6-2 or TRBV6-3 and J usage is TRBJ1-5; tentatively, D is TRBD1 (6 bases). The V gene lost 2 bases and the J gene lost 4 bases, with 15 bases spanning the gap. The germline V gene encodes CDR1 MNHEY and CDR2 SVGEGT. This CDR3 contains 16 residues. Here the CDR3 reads CASSYTQQGFNQPQHF. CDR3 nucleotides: TGTGCCAGCAGTTACACCCAACAGGGATTTAATCAGCCCCAGCATTTT.

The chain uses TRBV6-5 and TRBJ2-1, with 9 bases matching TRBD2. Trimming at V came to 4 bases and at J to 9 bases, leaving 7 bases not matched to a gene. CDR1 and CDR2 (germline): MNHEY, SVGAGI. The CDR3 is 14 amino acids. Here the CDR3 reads CASSFGGGVLEQFF. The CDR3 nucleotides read TGTGCCAGCAGTTTCGGCGGGGGGGTTCTTGAGCAGTTCTTC.

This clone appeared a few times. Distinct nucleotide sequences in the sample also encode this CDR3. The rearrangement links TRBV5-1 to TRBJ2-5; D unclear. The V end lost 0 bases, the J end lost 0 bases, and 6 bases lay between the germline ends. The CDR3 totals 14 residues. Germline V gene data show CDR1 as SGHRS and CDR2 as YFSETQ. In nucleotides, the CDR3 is TGCGCCAGCAGCTTGGGCCAGGACCAAGAGACCCAGTACTTC. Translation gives CASSLGQDQETQYF.

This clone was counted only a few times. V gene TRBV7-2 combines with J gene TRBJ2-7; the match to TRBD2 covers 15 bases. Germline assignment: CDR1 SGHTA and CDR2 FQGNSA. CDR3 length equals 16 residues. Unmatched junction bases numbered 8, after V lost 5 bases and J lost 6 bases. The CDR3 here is CASSIGLAGGEGEQYF. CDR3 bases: TGTGCCAGCAGCATCGGACTAGCGGGAGGGGAGGGCGAGCAGTACTTC.

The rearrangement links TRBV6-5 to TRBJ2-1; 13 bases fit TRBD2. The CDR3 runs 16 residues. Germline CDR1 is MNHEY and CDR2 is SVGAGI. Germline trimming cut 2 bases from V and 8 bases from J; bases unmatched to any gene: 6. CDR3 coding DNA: TGTGCCAGCAGTTACCTACTAGCGGGAGGGCCCTATGAGCAGTTCTTC. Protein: CASSYLLAGGPYEQFF.

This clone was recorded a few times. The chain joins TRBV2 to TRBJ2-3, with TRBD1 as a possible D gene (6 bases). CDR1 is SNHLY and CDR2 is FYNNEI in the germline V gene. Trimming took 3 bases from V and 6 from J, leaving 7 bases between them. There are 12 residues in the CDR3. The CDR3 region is CASSDRGDTQYF. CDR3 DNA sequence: TGTGCCAGCAGTGATAGGGGGGATACGCAGTATTTT.

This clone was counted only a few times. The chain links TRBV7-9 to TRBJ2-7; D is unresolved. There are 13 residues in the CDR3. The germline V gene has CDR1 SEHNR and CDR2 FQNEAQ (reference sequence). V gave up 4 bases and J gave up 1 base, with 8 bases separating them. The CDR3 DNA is TGTGCCAGCAGCTATCAGGTATCCTACGAGCAGTACTTC. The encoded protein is CASSYQVSYEQYF.

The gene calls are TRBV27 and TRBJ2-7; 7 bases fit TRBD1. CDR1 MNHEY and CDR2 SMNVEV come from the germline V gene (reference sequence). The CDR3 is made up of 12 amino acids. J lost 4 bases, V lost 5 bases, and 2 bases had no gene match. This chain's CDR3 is CASSATGYEQYF. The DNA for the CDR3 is TGTGCCAGCAGTGCGACAGGGTACGAGCAGTACTTC.

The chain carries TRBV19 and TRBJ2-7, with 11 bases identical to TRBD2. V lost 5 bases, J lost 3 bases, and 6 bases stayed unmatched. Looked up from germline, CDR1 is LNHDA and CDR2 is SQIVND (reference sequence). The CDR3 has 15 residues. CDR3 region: CASSSTSGRLYEQYF. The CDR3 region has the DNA TGTGCCAGTAGTTCAACTAGCGGGAGACTCTACGAGCAGTACTTC. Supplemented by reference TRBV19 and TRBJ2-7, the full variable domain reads DGGITQSPKYLFRKEGQNVTLSCEQNLNHDAMYWYRQDPGQGLRLIYYSQIVNDFQKGDIAEGYSVSREKKESFPLTVTSAQKNPTAFYLCASSSTSGRLYEQYFGPGTRLTVT.

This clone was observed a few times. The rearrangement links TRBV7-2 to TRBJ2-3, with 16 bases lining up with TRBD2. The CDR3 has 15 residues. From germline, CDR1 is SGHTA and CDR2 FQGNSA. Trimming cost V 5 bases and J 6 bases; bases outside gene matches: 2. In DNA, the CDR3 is TGTGCCAGCAGCCGGGGACTAGCGGGAGGGGATACGCAGTATTTT. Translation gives CASSRGLAGGDTQYF. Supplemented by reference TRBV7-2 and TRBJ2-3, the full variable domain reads GAGVSQSPSNKVTEKGKDVELRCDPISGHTALYWYRQSLGQGLEFLIYFQGNSAPDKSGLPSDRFSAERTGGSVSTLTIQRTQQEDSAVYLCASSRGLAGGDTQYFGPGTRLTVL.

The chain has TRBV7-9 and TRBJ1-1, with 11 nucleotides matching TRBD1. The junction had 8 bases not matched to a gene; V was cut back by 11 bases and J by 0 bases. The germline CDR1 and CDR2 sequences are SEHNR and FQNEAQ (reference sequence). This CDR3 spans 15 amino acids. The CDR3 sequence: CAGLGQGAMNTEAFF. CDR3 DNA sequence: TGTGCCGGCTTAGGACAGGGGGCCATGAACACTGAAGCTTTCTTT.

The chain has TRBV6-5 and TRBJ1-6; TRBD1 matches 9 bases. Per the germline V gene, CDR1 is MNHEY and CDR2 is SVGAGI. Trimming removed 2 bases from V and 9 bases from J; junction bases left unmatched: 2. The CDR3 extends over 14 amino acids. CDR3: CASSYGQGTSPLHF. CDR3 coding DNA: TGTGCCAGCAGTTACGGACAGGGGACTTCACCCCTCCACTTT.

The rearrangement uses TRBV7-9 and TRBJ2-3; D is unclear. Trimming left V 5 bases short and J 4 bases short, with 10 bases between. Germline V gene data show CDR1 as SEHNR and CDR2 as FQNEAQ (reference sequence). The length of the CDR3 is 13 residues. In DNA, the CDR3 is TGTGCCAGCAGCCCGACGGGTCCAGATACGCAGTATTTT. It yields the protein CASSPTGPDTQYF.